Listed here is a single T cell receptor (beta chain). The sample originates from a study of shared clonotypes between healthy human individuals. A split of CD4+ cells into CD45RA+ naive and CD45RA-negative memory subsets was performed. Germline values: CDR1 KGHSH, CDR2 LQKENI. Trimming shortened V by 3 bases and J by 0 bases, and 14 bases separated the two germline ends. The CDR3 contains 17 residues. Deep-level running was used for the assay. The table came from immunoSEQ multiplex PCR; TCRdb's copy has only in-frame clones and leaves some out. This table holds about 1 million clones, roughly 80% found once.

Sequencing input: memory CD4+ T cells sorted from blood. Documented subset: CD45RA-negative fraction. The sequence was collected from a young man in good health. The chain links TRBV18 to TRBJ1-4; weak D call: TRBD1 (5 bases). In DNA form, the CDR3 reads TGTGCCAGCTCACCCCGCCGCCTGACAGCAACTAATGAAAAACTGTTTTTT. Protein sequence: CASSPRRLTATNEKLFF. Filled out from reference TRBV18 and TRBJ1-4, the complete variable domain reads NAGVMQNPRHLVRRRGQEARLRCSPMKGHSHVYWYRQLPEEGLKFMVYLQKENIIDESGMPKERFSAEFPKEGPSILRIQQVVRGDSAAYFCASSPRRLTATNEKLFFGSGTQLSVL.